The clone carrying this TCR beta chain was seen many times. Its antigen is currently unknown. Germline CDR1 is LNHDA and CDR2 is SQIVND (reference sequence). The CDR3 spans 16 residues. The ends lost 5 bases at V and 0 bases at J; junction bases unmatched: 7. Samples came from axillary lymph nodes draining the breast cancer. This record belongs to a study of breast tumors, draining lymph nodes, adjacent tissues. Broader study findings: Compared with basal-like, luminal-like tumors shared significantly more repertoire with nontumor tissue. Data only fit, rather than demonstrated, lymph node origin of most tumor T cells. Tumor repertoires ranked between lymph nodes and nontumor tissue in diversity, with V and J gene preferences. Data fit most tumor T cells coming from lymph node, expanding in tumor.

TCRdb passed the multiplex PCR reads through MiXCR, listing each CDR3 protein once. Seen here are 70,000 to 85,000 distinct CDR3 sequences, roughly 19% observed once, and the top ten hold about 2.2%. This clonotype was obtained from a female donor with breast cancer. Some clones in this sample may be carry-over from other donors' samples. The V gene is TRBV19, the J gene TRBJ2-3; 8 bases fit TRBD2. The sample consisted of axillary lymph node tissue. In nucleotides, the CDR3 is TGTGCCAGTAGTCCCGCAAGCGGGGGTAGCACAGATACGCAGTATTTT. Amino acids: CASSPASGGSTDTQYF.